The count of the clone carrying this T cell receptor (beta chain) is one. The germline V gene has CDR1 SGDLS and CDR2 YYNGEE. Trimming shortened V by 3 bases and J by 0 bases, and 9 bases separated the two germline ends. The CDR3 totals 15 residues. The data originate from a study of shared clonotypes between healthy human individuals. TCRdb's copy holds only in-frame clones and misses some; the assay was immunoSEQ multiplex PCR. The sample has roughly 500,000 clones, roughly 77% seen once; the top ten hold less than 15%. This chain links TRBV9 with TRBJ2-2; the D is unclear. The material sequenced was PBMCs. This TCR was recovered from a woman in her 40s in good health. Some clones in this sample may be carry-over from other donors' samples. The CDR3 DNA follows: TGTGCCAGCAGCGAGGAGCGCCCGAACACCGGGGAGCTGTTTTTT. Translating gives CASSEERPNTGELFF. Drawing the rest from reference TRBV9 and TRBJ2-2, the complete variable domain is DSGVTQTPKHLITATGQRVTLRCSPRSGDLSVYWYQQSLDQGLQFLIQYYNGEERAKGNILERFSAQQFPDLHSELNLSSLELGDSALYFCASSEERPNTGELFFGEGSRLTVL.